This T cell receptor (beta chain) was sequenced for a study of STAT5B mutations in CD4+ large granular lymphocyte leukemia. Study-wide results and limits: TRBV06-family usage was enriched in top patient clones (8/27) versus controls (2/35).

Comments on this clone: The target antigen is unknown.

Measured with immunoSEQ multiplex PCR; TCRdb has only the in-frame clones, and not every one. The table shows around 30,000 clones, with 74% occurring only once. The germline V gene has CDR1 SGHTA and CDR2 FQGNSA. The CDR3 length is 15 residues. The V gene end was trimmed by 5 bases and the J gene end by 9 bases; junction bases not matched to a gene: 6. V gene TRBV7-2 combines with J gene TRBJ2-1; TRBD2 aligns across 14 bases. The specimen was CD4+ T cells from blood buffy coats. The receptor comes from a human donor in good health. The CDR3 DNA reads TGTGCCAGCAGCCCATCGGGACTAGCGGGAGTTGAGCAGTTCTTC. Translation: CASSPSGLAGVEQFF. The full variable domain, completed using reference TRBV7-2 and TRBJ2-1, is GAGVSQSPSNKVTEKGKDVELRCDPISGHTALYWYRQSLGQGLEFLIYFQGNSAPDKSGLPSDRFSAERTGGSVSTLTIQRTQQEDSAVYLCASSPSGLAGVEQFFGPGTRLTVL.